This T cell receptor beta chain was captured in a study of CD8+CD57+ T cells in acquired aplastic anemia. Study at large: Sorted CD4+ and CD8+ cells gave an average of about 3 ug of DNA. Notes on the study in general: The CD8+ Simpson's diversity of patients and controls was not significantly different. Patients and controls had in common fewer than 30 CD8+ CDR3 sequences.

Genomic DNA, serving as template, underwent TCR beta VDJ and CDR3 profiling. Each CDR3 protein gets one entry after TCRdb re-called the reads with MiXCR. The sample shows 250,000 to 300,000 distinct CDR3 sequences, approximately 58% of them seen only once. V lost 0 bases and J 5 bases, leaving 7 bases between the germline ends. The germline V gene has CDR1 ENHRY and CDR2 SYGVKD. This CDR3 spans 13 amino acids. To note about this clonotype: Its antigen is unidentified.

Patients selected for sequencing had displayed CD8+CD57+ cell expansion by flow cytometry. The enrolled patients all had severe acquired aplastic anemia. Sequencing was carried out using sorted CD4+, CD8+, or CD8+CD57+ T cells (not recorded which) from PBMCs. The V and J genes are TRBV10-3 and TRBJ1-1; D is unresolved. The receptor comes from a human donor with aplastic anemia. The CDR3 nucleotides read TGTGCCATCAGTGAGTCCCGGGGAACTGAAGCTTTCTTT. This codes for CAISESRGTEAFF.